This entry lists 17 T cell receptor beta chains sequenced from one sample in a study of blood T cell repertoires in COVID-19. TCRdb's copy holds only in-frame clones and misses some; the assay was immunoSEQ multiplex PCR. This table holds 75,000 to 95,000 clones, approximately 90% found once. The material sequenced was peripheral blood. These receptors were collected from a man in his sixties with acute or convalescent COVID-19.

The rearrangement uses TRBV13 and TRBJ2-7; TRBD1 agrees at 8 bases. Germline V gene sequence: CDR1 PRHDT, CDR2 FYEKMQ (reference sequence). The CDR3 is made up of 13 amino acids. The ends lost 5 bases at V and 0 bases at J; junction bases unmatched: 0. DNA of the CDR3: TGTGCCAGCAGCGGGACAGGCTCCTACGAGCAGTACTTC. Residues: CASSGTGSYEQYF.

The chain links TRBV28 to TRBJ1-3, with no clear D. The CDR3 has 13 residues. From germline, CDR1 is MDHEN and CDR2 SYDVKM. The V and J ends lost 8 bases and 4 bases respectively, with 12 bases between them. The DNA of the CDR3 is TGTGCCAGCCAAGACCCGGGGGGAAACACCATATATTTT. Its protein is CASQDPGGNTIYF.

V gene TRBV7-8 combines with J gene TRBJ2-1, with 11 bases that match TRBD2. The trim removed 4 bases at V and 5 bases at J, leaving 4 bases unmatched. The CDR3 spans 15 residues. Germline CDR1 reads SGHVS; CDR2 reads FQNEAQ. CDR3 protein: CASSSTSGSNNEQFF. The CDR3 DNA reads as TGTGCCAGCAGCTCAACTAGCGGGAGTAACAATGAGCAGTTCTTC.

This chain uses TRBV7-2 with TRBJ1-2; TRBD1 might be the D (5 bases). The V and J ends lost 5 bases and 3 bases respectively, with 13 bases between them. The CDR3 runs 14 residues. Germline CDR1 is SGHTA and CDR2 is FQGNSA. The CDR3 sequence: CASSPVIGDYGYTF. CDR3 nucleotides: TGTGCCAGCAGCCCCGTGATAGGGGACTATGGCTACACCTTC.

This chain connects TRBV12-3 or TRBV12-4 to TRBJ1-2; D may be TRBD1 (5 bases). The CDR3 contains 13 residues. Trimming took off 7 bases at V and 4 bases at J, with 13 bases between the two ends. For the CDR3, the DNA is TGTGCCAGCACCTGGGGCGCCTTCTATGGCTACACCTTC. As protein: CASTWGAFYGYTF.

This chain links TRBV7-9 with TRBJ1-1; D is ambiguous. The V end was cut by 11 bases, the J end by 1 base, with 8 bases between. This CDR3 has 11 residues. Looked up from germline, CDR1 is SEHNR and CDR2 is FQNEAQ (reference sequence). In DNA, the CDR3 is TGTGCCGAGGGCGGGAACACTGAAGCTTTCTTT. This sequence encodes CAEGGNTEAFF.

This clone was seen a single time. V is TRBV2 and J is TRBJ2-5; TRBD1 aligns across 9 bases. Germline lookup yields CDR1 SNHLY and CDR2 FYNNEI. V lost 6 bases, J lost 4 bases, and 6 bases stayed unmatched. The CDR3 is 14 amino acids. This CDR3 reads CASSHTTGGETQYF. The CDR3 DNA is TGTGCCAGCAGCCATACGACAGGGGGAGAGACCCAGTACTTC. The variable domain in full, with the rest retrieved from reference TRBV2 and TRBJ2-5, is EPEVTQTPSHQVTQMGQEVILRCVPISNHLYFYWYRQILGQKVEFLVSFYNNEISEKSEIFDDQFSVERPDGSNFTLKIRSTKLEDSAMYFCASSHTTGGETQYFGPGTRLLVL.

This sequence joins TRBV27 and TRBJ1-1; 8 nucleotides align to TRBD1. This CDR3 contains 15 residues. V lost 6 bases, J lost 3 bases, and 9 bases stayed unmatched. In germline, CDR1 is MNHEY, CDR2 SMNVEV (reference sequence). CDR3 loop: CASSLPGGGDTEAFF. DNA for the CDR3: TGTGCCAGCAGCCTTCCAGGGGGCGGGGACACTGAAGCTTTCTTT.

The chain has TRBV19 and TRBJ2-2; 9 bases are a match to TRBD2. Germline V gives CDR1 LNHDA, CDR2 SQIVND (reference sequence). V shed 4 bases, J shed 2 bases, and the junction held 5 bases outside the gene matches. CDR3 length: 16 residues. As DNA, the CDR3 is TGTGCCAGTAGTAAAGGACTAGCGAGTAACACCGGGGAGCTGTTTTTT. Amino acid sequence: CASSKGLASNTGELFF.

The chain couples TRBV7-2 to TRBJ2-1, with 11 bases lining up with TRBD1. V lost 5 bases and J lost 7; bases outside the gene matches: 7. The CDR3 totals 15 residues. Germline V gives CDR1 SGHTA, CDR2 FQGNSA. The CDR3 loop is CASSEDRGRGNEQFF. The CDR3 DNA is TGTGCCAGCAGCGAGGACAGGGGGCGAGGGAATGAGCAGTTCTTC.

This clone has a single count. This chain links TRBV11-3 with TRBJ1-3; 7 bases match TRBD1. Germline values: CDR1 SGHNT, CDR2 YENEEA. CDR3 length equals 14 residues. Germline trimming cut 2 bases from V and 2 bases from J; bases unmatched to any gene: 0. The DNA of the CDR3 is TGTGCCAGCAGCTTAACAGGGGCTGGAAACACCATATATTTT. Its translation: CASSLTGAGNTIYF. Combining the CDR3 with reference TRBV11-3 and TRBJ1-3 gives the whole variable domain EAGVVQSPRYKIIEKKQPVAFWCNPISGHNTLYWYLQNLGQGPELLIRYENEEAVDDSQLPKDRFSAERLKGVDSTLKIQPAELGDSAVYLCASSLTGAGNTIYFGEGSWLTVV.

This rearrangement joins TRBV18 to TRBJ1-1; 11 bases match TRBD1. V trimming: 3 bases; J trimming: 5 bases; junction bases outside the gene matches: 5. Germline assignment: CDR1 KGHSH and CDR2 LQKENI. CDR3 length: 15 residues. Written as DNA, the CDR3 is TGTGCCAGCTCACCGGGGACAGGGGGAAGGACTGAAGCTTTCTTT. Translated, it gives CASSPGTGGRTEAFF.

Only one count was recorded for this clone. V is TRBV3-1 (or the pseudogene TRBV3-2) and J is TRBJ2-2; TRBD1 aligns across 8 bases. V was pared by 5 bases and J by 4 bases, with 12 bases of the junction left unmatched. CDR1 is LGHDT and CDR2 is YNNKEL in the germline V gene (reference sequence). The length of the CDR3 is 17 residues. For the CDR3, the DNA is TGTGCCAGCAGCGGCCGAGGACAGGGATTGGTCACCGGGGAGCTGTTTTTT. Its protein is CASSGRGQGLVTGELFF.

J is TRBJ1-5 and V is TRBV15; D remains ambiguous. Per germline, CDR1 LNHNV and CDR2 YYDKDF (reference sequence). This CDR3 spans 13 amino acids. V was clipped by 0 bases and J by 9 bases, with 9 bases between them. The CDR3 coding sequence is TGTGCCACCAGCAGAGATGGGCTGGGGCCCCAGCATTTT. Its protein is CATSRDGLGPQHF.

This clone was detected only once. This rearrangement joins TRBV28 to TRBJ2-7; tentative D call: TRBD2 (6 bases). Germline assignment: CDR1 MDHEN and CDR2 SYDVKM. This CDR3 has 15 residues. Between the trimmed V and J ends, which lost 7 bases and 0 bases, there was a span of 16 bases. The CDR3 loop is CASTSPDGSSYEQYF. DNA for the CDR3: TGTGCCAGCACTTCCCCGGACGGGAGCTCCTACGAGCAGTACTTC.

The chain couples TRBV10-3 to TRBJ1-3; D is undetermined. CDR3 length: 17 residues. Trimming shortened V by 3 bases and J by 0 bases, and 15 bases separated the two germline ends. From germline, CDR1 is ENHRY and CDR2 SYGVKD. The CDR3 region is CAISEEGGLSSGNTIYF. The CDR3 nucleotides read TGTGCCATCAGTGAAGAAGGCGGTCTGAGCTCTGGAAACACCATATATTTT.

In its sample, this clone was seen once. The chain is built from TRBV7-2 and TRBJ2-6, with unresolved D. Germline V gives CDR1 SGHTA, CDR2 FQGNSA. The CDR3 has 14 residues. V was pared by 4 bases and J by 4 bases, with 8 bases between. The CDR3 is CASSSAAGANVLTF. The DNA for the CDR3 is TGTGCCAGCAGCTCGGCGGCCGGGGCCAACGTCCTGACTTTC.